These T cell receptor beta chains were read from a single sample in a study of cytomegalovirus exposure and HLA in healthy donors. Repertoires were generated with immunoSEQ multiplex PCR, while TCRdb's copy carries only in-frame clones and drops some. The sample comprises approximately 93,000 clones, about 81% of which are singletons, and less than 3.5% rests with the top ten. Sequences were obtained from PBMCs. The origin of the receptors is a woman aged 40 to 49 in good health and CMV-seronegative. Each CDR3 is given with its conserved first and last residue. The D gene is left open where the match is weak. Expanded clones are given a class, and other clones once, few, many or no size at all.

NA	TRBJ1-3	NA	TRBV6-1	CASSEGSGPFSGNTIYF	TGTGCCAGCAGTGAAGGGTCAGGGCCCTTCTCTGGAAACACCATATATTTT
NA	TRBJ2-1	TRBD2	TRBV27	CASKTLAGNEQFF	TGTGCCAGCAAGACTCTAGCGGGAAACGAGCAGTTCTTC
NA	TRBJ2-7	NA	TRBV27	CASSFSGSLAREQYF	TGTGCCAGCAGTTTTTCGGGGTCCTTAGCGCGCGAGCAGTACTTC
NA	TRBJ1-4	TRBD1	TRBV5-1	CASSSGGTNEKLFF	TGCGCCAGCAGCTCAGGGGGGACTAATGAAAAACTGTTTTTT
few	TRBJ1-2	NA	TRBV5-1	CASSLDRVPNYGYTF	TGCGCCAGCAGCTTGGACAGGGTCCCAAACTATGGCTACACCTTC
NA	TRBJ1-1	NA	TRBV7-3	CASSSAVNTEAFF	TGTGCCAGCAGCTCGGCGGTGAACACTGAAGCTTTCTTT
NA	TRBJ1-2	NA	TRBV7-2	CASSRTHQGSYGYTF	TGTGCCAGCAGCCGCACTCACCAGGGATCCTATGGCTACACCTTC
NA	TRBJ1-2	TRBD1	TRBV19	CASSEGAAYGYTF	TGTGCCAGTAGTGAGGGGGCCGCGTATGGCTACACCTTC
NA	TRBJ1-5	NA	TRBV27	CASSGAGGNQPQHF	TGTGCCAGCAGTGGGGCAGGGGGCAATCAGCCCCAGCATTTT
NA	TRBJ1-2	TRBD1	TRBV30	CAWSTGQGRGYTF	TGTGCCTGGAGTACCGGACAGGGGCGCGGCTACACCTTC
NA	TRBJ1-2	NA	TRBV12-2	CASRSRRDSPRCGYTF	TGTGCAAGTCGCTCCAGACGTGACAGCCCGAGATGTGGCTACACCTTC